This note documents a single T cell receptor (beta chain) sequence. The data belong to a study of early T cells in non-severe SARS-CoV-2 infection. TCRdb recomputed calls from the 5' RACE reads with MiXCR, one row per CDR3 protein. The table records roughly 83,000 distinct CDR3 sequences, about 10% of them present only once. The ends lost 0 bases at V and 2 bases at J; junction bases unmatched: 7. This CDR3 contains 18 residues. Germline V gives CDR1 SGHNT, CDR2 YYREEE (reference sequence). The chain couples TRBV5-4 to TRBJ2-3, with 12 bases that match TRBD2. The sample was whole blood, taken at baseline. This sequence originates from an adult who was a healthcare worker with PCR-confirmed SARS-CoV-2 infection or an uninfected control (not recorded which). CDR3 in amino acids: CASSLDLTSGSLTDTQYF. CDR3 in DNA: TGTGCCAGCAGCTTGGACCTGACTAGCGGGAGCCTCACAGATACGCAGTATTTT.